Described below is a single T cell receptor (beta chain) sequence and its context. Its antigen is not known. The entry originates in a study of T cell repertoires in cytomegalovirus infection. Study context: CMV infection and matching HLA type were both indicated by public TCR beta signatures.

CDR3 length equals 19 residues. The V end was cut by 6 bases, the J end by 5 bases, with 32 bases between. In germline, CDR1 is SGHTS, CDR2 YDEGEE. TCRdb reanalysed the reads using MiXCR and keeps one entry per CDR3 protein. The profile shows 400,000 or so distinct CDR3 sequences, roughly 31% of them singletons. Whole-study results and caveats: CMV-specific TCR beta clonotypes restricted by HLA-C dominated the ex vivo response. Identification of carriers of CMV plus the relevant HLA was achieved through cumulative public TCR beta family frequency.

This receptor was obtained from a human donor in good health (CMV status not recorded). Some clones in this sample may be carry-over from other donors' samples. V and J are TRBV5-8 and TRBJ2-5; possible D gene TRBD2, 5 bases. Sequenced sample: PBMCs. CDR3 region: CASTLLFGAPMPRDETQYF. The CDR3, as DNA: TGTGCCAGCACCCTTCTCTTTGGCGCTCCGATGCCGAGGGATGAGACCCAGTACTTC.